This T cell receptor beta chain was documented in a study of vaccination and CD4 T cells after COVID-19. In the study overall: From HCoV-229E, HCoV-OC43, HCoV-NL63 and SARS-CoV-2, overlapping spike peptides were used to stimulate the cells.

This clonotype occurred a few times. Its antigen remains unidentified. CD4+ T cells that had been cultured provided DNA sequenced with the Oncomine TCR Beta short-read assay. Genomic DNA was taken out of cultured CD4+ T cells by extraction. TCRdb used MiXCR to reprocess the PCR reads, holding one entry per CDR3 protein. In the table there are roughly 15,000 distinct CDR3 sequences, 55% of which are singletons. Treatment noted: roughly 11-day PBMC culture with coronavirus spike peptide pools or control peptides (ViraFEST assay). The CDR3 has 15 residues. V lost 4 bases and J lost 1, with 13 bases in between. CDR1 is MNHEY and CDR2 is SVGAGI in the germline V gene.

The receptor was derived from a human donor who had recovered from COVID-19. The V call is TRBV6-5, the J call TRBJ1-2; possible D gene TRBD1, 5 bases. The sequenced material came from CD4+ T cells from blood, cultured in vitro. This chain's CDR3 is CASSSPGGGNYGYTF. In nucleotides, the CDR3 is TGTGCCAGCAGTTCCCCTGGGGGGGGTAACTATGGCTACACCTTC.